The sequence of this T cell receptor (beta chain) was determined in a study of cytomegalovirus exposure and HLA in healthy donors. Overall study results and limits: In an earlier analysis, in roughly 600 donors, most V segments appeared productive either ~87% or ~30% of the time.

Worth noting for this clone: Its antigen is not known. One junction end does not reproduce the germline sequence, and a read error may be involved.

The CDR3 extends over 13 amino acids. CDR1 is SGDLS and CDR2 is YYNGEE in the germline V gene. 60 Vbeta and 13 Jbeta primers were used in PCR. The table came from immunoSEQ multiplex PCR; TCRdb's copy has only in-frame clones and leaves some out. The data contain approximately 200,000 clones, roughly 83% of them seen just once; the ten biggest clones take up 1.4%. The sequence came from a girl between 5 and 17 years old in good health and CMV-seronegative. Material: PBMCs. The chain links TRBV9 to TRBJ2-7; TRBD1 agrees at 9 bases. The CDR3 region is CASSVGQGHERYF. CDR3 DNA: TGTGCCAGCAGCGTCGGACAGGGGCACGAGCGGTACTTC.